This TCR beta chain came from a study of cytomegalovirus exposure and HLA in healthy donors. This CDR3 comprises 19 residues. Profiling relied on immunoSEQ multiplex PCR, and the TCRdb table lists in-frame clones only, not all of them. Of 150,000 to 200,000 clones in the sample, 80% to 85% are singletons; the top ten hold roughly 1.2%. Notes on the study in general: For most TCR sequences rarity was the rule, although some public TCRs occurred in many donors. It was reportedly the case that the classifier diagnosed cytomegalovirus status with high specificity and sensitivity.

Details on this clone: The antigen is unknown.

Input material: PBMCs. The sequence derives from a woman under 40 in good health and CMV-seronegative. The chain links TRBV12-2 to TRBJ2-2; TRBD2, the table's D call, was not compared with the DNA. TRBV12-2 is reported as a pseudogene. Here the CDR3 reads CASRFGDPWREWGSGELFF. CDR3 sequence (DNA): TGTGCAAGTCGCTTCGGCGACCCCTGGCGGGAGTGGGGGAGTGGGGAGCTGTTTTTT.